Listed below are T cell receptor beta chains from one sample, sequenced in a study of cytomegalovirus exposure and HLA in healthy donors. Sequenced by immunoSEQ multiplex PCR; TCRdb stores in-frame clones only, minus some. The repertoire holds about 120,000 clones, with 74% as singletons. The sequenced material came from PBMCs. These receptors originate from a man between 35 and 55 years old in good health and CMV-seropositive. Both conserved end residues are part of each CDR3. The D gene is left open where the match is weak. Clone sizes are given selectively: once, few, many, or a class where the clone is expanded.

-	TRBD1	TRBV30	TRBJ1-3	CAWSAYRGSYQSSGNTIYF	TGTGCCTGGAGTGCTTACAGGGGGTCATACCAGAGCTCTGGAAACACCATATATTTT
-	TRBD1	TRBV6-5	TRBJ1-2	CASRYRDRGQKGYTF	TGTGCCAGCAGATACCGGGACAGGGGGCAGAAAGGCTACACCTTC
-	TRBD2	TRBV6-5	TRBJ2-7	CASSPRTSGDEQYF	TGTGCCAGCAGTCCGAGGACTAGCGGGGACGAGCAGTACTTC
-	-	TRBV27	TRBJ2-7	CASSLSEGHFTYEQYF	TGTGCCAGCAGTTTATCGGAGGGGCATTTTACCTACGAGCAGTACTTC
-	TRBD1	TRBV30	TRBJ1-5	CAWGFGDRADQPQHF	TGTGCCTGGGGCTTCGGGGACAGGGCGGACCAGCCCCAGCATTTT
-	TRBD2	TRBV13	TRBJ2-5	CASKAGGLQETQYF	TGTGCCAGCAAAGCGGGGGGGTTACAAGAGACCCAGTACTTC
once	TRBD2	TRBV9	TRBJ2-5	CASSAGGTSGRETQYF	TGTGCCAGCAGCGCCGGCGGGACTAGCGGTCGCGAGACCCAGTACTTC
-	-	TRBV28	TRBJ2-2	CASRRGSQGSGELFF	TGTGCCAGCAGGCGTGGGTCGCAAGGGAGCGGGGAGCTGTTTTTT
-	TRBD2	TRBV30	TRBJ2-7	CAWSVRTGGPYEQYF	TGTGCCTGGAGTGTACGAACGGGGGGGCCCTACGAGCAGTACTTC
once	TRBD1	TRBV18	TRBJ2-3	CASSRTGGGTDTQYF	TGTGCCAGCTCACGGACAGGGGGCGGCACAGATACGCAGTATTTT
once	-	TRBV5-1	TRBJ1-6	CASTRGEAYNSPLHF	TGCGCCAGCACCCGGGGAGAGGCCTATAATTCACCCCTCCACTTT
-	TRBD2	TRBV28	TRBJ2-7	CASSLSSSGRDEQYF	TGTGCCAGCAGTTTAAGTTCCAGCGGGAGGGACGAGCAGTACTTC